Listed here are 9 T cell receptor beta chains from one sample, sequenced in a study of blood T cell repertoires in COVID-19. Only in-frame clones appear in the TCRdb table, and some are missing; sequencing was by immunoSEQ multiplex PCR. The sample yields a few hundred thousand clones, around 91% seen once. Sequenced input: peripheral blood. These receptors all come from a middle-aged woman with COVID-19, enrolled during active disease.

J is TRBJ2-1 and V is TRBV28; 9 bases are shared with TRBD1. V trimming: 2 bases; J trimming: 7 bases; junction bases outside the gene matches: 12. Germline-derived CDR1 and CDR2 are MDHEN and SYDVKM. The CDR3 spans 17 residues. CDR3 residues: CASSLPPGQGKGNEQFF. The CDR3 DNA follows: TGTGCCAGCAGTTTACCTCCGGGACAGGGTAAAGGGAATGAGCAGTTCTTC.

The rearrangement links TRBV4-3 to TRBJ2-4; unclear D gene. Trimming took 0 bases from V and 7 from J, leaving 10 bases between them. The CDR3 loop spans 14 amino acids. Germline assignment: CDR1 LGHNA and CDR2 YSLEER. CDR3 DNA: TGCGCCAGCAGCCAAGACCTATTGAGGAACATTCAGTACTTC. It yields the protein CASSQDLLRNIQYF.

The CDR3 nucleotides read TGTGCCAGCAGCTTAGTCCGTGGGCAAAACTACAATGAGCAGTTCTTC. Translating it yields CASSLVRGQNYNEQFF. The V gene is TRBV11-2, the J gene TRBJ2-1; D unclear. The V gene lost 1 base and the J gene lost 3 bases, with 13 bases spanning the gap. This CDR3 is built from 16 residues. Germline CDR1 reads SGHAT; CDR2 reads FQNNGV.

This clone has more than one count but fewer than ten. V gene TRBV7-2 combines with J gene TRBJ1-1, with D tentatively TRBD1 (6 bases). Trimming took off 1 base at V and 1 base at J, with 7 bases between the two ends. The CDR3 contains 14 residues. Germline V lookup: CDR1 SGHTA, CDR2 FQGNSA. This chain's CDR3 is CASSLVQGNTEAFF. DNA for the CDR3: TGTGCCAGCAGCTTAGTACAGGGGAACACTGAAGCTTTCTTT.

The chain links TRBV12-3 or TRBV12-4 to TRBJ1-1; D uncertain. The CDR3 runs 12 residues. V was cut by 7 bases and J by 4 bases, with 10 bases left in between. The CDR3 loop is CASITRGTEAFF. In DNA form, the CDR3 reads TGTGCCAGCATCACACGGGGCACTGAAGCTTTCTTT.

This clone was seen a single time. This sequence joins TRBV30 and TRBJ2-5; D is undetermined. V lost 0 bases and J 7 bases, leaving 9 bases between the germline ends. The CDR3 runs 12 residues. In germline, CDR1 is GTSNPN, CDR2 SVGIG (reference sequence). The CDR3 DNA is TGTGCCTGGAGTGTAGCGAGTGGGACCCAGTACTTC. Its translation is CAWSVASGTQYF.

This chain joins TRBV3-1 (or the pseudogene TRBV3-2) and TRBJ2-7; possibly TRBD2 for D (6 bases). CDR1 is LGHDT and CDR2 is YNNKEL in the germline V gene (reference sequence). The CDR3 runs 18 residues. The V and J ends lost 1 base and 3 bases respectively, with 22 bases between them. CDR3 bases: TGTGCCAGCAGCCAAGTATGCGACTGCCGCCGAGCGGGCTACGAGCAGTACTTC. Its translation: CASSQVCDCRRAGYEQYF.

J is TRBJ2-4 and V is TRBV10-2; 7 positions agree with TRBD1. Per the germline V gene, CDR1 is WSHSY and CDR2 is SAAADI. This CDR3 contains 16 residues. V lost 6 bases to trimming and J lost 1 base; unmatched junction nucleotides: 9. The DNA of the CDR3 is TGCGCCAGCAGGGGCCCAGGGGGTTTGGCCAAAAACATTCAGTACTTC. It encodes CASRGPGGLAKNIQYF.

The chain links TRBV3-1 (or the pseudogene TRBV3-2) to TRBJ2-3, with 9 bases identical to TRBD1. V was pared by 4 bases and J by 5 bases, with 10 bases of the junction left unmatched. Germline CDR1 is LGHDT and CDR2 is YNNKEL (reference sequence). The CDR3 is made up of 16 amino acids. The CDR3 is CASSRTGTGRIDTQYF. The CDR3 nucleotides read TGTGCCAGCAGCCGTACCGGGACAGGGAGAATAGATACGCAGTATTTT.